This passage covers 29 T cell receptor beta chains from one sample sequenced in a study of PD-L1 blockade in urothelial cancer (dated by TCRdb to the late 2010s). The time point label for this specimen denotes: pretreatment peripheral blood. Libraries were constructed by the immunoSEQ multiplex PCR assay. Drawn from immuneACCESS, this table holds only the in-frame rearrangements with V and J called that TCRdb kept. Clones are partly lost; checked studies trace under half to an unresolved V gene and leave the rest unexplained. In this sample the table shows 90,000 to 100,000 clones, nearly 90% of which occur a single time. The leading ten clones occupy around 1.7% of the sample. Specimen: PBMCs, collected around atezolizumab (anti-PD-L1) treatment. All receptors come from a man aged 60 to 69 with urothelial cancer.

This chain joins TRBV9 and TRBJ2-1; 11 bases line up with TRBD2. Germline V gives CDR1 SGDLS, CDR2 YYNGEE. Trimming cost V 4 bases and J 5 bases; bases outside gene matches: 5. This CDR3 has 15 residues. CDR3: CASSPTSGNHNEQFF. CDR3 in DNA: TGTGCCAGCAGCCCGACTAGCGGGAACCACAATGAGCAGTTCTTC.

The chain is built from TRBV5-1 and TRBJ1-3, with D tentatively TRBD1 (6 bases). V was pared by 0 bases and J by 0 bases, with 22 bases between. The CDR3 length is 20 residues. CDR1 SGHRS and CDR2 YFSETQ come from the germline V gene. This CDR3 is CASSLGPGGTASSSGNTIYF. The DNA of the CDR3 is TGCGCCAGCAGCTTGGGTCCGGGGGGCACAGCCTCCTCCTCTGGAAACACCATATATTTT.

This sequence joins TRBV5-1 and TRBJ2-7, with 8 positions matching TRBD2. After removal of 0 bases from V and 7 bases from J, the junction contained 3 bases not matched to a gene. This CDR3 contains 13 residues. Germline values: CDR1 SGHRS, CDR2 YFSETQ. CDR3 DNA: TGCGCCAGCAGCTTGGTTACTAGCGGAGAGCAGTACTTC. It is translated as CASSLVTSGEQYF. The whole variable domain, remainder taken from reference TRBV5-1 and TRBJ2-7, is KAGVTQTPRYLIKTRGQQVTLSCSPISGHRSVSWYQQTPGQGLQFLFEYFSETQRNKGNFPGRFSGRQFSNSRSEMNVSTLELGDSALYLCASSLVTSGEQYFGPGTRLTVT.

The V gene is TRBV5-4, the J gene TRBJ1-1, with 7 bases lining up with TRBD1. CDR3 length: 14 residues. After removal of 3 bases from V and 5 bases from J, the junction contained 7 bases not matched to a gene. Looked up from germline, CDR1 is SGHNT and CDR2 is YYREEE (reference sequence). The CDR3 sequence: CASSSVGGGTEAFF. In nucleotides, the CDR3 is TGTGCCAGCAGCTCGGTAGGGGGCGGAACTGAAGCTTTCTTT.

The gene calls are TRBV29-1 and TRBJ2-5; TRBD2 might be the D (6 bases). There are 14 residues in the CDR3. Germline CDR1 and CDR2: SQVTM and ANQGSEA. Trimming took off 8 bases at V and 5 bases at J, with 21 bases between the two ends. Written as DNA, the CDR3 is TGCAGCCTGACTAAGGGAAGAGGGAGGGAGACCCAGTACTTC. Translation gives CSLTKGRGRETQYF.

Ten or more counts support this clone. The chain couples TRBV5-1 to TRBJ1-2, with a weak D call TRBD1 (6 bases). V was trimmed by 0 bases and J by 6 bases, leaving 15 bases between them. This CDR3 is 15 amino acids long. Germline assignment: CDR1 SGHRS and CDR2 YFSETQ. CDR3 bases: TGCGCCAGCAGCTTGGGAACAGGGCTCTCGGATGGCTACACCTTC. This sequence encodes CASSLGTGLSDGYTF.

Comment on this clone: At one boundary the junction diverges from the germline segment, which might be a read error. CDR3 in DNA: TGTGCCAGCAGCGGGAGGGGAGTTAGCGGGGTGTTC. It translates to CASSGRGVSGVF. The rearrangement links TRBV13 to TRBJ2-7; 8 bases line up with TRBD2. This CDR3 has 12 residues. Germline V lookup: CDR1 PRHDT, CDR2 FYEKMQ (reference sequence).

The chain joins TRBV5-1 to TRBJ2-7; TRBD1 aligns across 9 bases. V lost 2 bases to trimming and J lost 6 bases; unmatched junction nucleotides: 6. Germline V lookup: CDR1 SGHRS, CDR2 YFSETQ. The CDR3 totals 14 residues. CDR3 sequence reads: CASSLETGGGEQYF. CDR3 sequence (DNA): TGCGCCAGCAGCTTAGAGACAGGGGGGGGCGAGCAGTACTTC. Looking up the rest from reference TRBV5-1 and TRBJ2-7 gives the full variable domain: KAGVTQTPRYLIKTRGQQVTLSCSPISGHRSVSWYQQTPGQGLQFLFEYFSETQRNKGNFPGRFSGRQFSNSRSEMNVSTLELGDSALYLCASSLETGGGEQYFGPGTRLTVT.

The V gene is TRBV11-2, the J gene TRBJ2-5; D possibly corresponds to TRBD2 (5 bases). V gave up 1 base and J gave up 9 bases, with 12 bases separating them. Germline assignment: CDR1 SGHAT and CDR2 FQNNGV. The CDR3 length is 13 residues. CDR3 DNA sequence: TGTGCCAGCAGCTTAGGCATCGGGGTGGCCCAGTACTTC. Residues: CASSLGIGVAQYF.

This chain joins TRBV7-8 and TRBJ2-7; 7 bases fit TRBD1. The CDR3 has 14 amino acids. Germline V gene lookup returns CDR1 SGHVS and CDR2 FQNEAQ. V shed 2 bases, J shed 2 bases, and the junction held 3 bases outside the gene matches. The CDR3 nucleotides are TGTGCCAGCAGCTTAAACAGGGGTCCCTACGAGCAGTACTTC. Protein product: CASSLNRGPYEQYF.

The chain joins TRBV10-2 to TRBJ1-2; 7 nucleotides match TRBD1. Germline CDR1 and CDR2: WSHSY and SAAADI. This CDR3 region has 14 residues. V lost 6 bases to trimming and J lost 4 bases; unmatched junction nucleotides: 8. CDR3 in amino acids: CASSVAQGTYGYTF. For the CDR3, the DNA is TGCGCCAGCAGCGTGGCACAGGGGACCTATGGCTACACCTTC.

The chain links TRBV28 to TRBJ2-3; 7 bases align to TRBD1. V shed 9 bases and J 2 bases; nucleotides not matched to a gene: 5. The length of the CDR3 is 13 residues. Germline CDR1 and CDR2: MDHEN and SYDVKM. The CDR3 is CASRQGPTDTQYF. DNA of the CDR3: TGTGCCAGTAGACAGGGACCCACAGATACGCAGTATTTT. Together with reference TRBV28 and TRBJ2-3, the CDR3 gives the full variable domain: DVKVTQSSRYLVKRTGEKVFLECVQDMDHENMFWYRQDPGLGLRLIYFSYDVKMKEKGDIPEGYSVSREKKERFSLILESASTNQTSMYLCASRQGPTDTQYFGPGTRLTVL.

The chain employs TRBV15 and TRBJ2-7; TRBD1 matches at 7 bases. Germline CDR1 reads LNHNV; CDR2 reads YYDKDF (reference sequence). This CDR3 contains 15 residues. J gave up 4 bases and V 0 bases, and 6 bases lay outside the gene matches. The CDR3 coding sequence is TGTGCCACCAGCAGAGACCGGGACAGAGCTTACGAGCAGTACTTC. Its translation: CATSRDRDRAYEQYF.

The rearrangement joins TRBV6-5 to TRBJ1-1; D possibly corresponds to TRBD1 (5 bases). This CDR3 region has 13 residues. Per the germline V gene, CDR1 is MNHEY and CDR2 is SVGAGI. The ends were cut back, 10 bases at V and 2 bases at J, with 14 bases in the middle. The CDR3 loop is CATYQTENTEAFF. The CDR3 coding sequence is TGTGCCACCTACCAGACAGAAAACACTGAAGCTTTCTTT.

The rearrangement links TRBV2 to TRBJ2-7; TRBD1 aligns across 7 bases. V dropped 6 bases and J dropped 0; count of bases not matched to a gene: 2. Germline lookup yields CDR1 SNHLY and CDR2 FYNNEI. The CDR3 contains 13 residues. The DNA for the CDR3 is TGTGCCAGCAGGGGGACAGTCTCCTACGAGCAGTACTTC. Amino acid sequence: CASRGTVSYEQYF. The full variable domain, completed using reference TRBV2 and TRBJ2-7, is EPEVTQTPSHQVTQMGQEVILRCVPISNHLYFYWYRQILGQKVEFLVSFYNNEISEKSEIFDDQFSVERPDGSNFTLKIRSTKLEDSAMYFCASRGTVSYEQYFGPGTRLTVT.

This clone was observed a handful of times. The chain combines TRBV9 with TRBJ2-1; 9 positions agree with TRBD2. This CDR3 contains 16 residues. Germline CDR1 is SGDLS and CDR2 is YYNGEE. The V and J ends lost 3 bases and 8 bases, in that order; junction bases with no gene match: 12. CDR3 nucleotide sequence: TGTGCCAGCAGCGCGCTCCCGGGACTAGCATCCGATGAGCAGTTCTTC. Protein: CASSALPGLASDEQFF.

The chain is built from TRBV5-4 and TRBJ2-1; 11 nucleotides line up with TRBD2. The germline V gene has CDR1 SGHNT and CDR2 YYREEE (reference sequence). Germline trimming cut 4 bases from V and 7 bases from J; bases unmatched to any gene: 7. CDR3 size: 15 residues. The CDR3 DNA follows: TGTGCCAGCAGCGTGTTAGCGGGGGGGAGGAATGAGCAGTTCTTC. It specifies CASSVLAGGRNEQFF.

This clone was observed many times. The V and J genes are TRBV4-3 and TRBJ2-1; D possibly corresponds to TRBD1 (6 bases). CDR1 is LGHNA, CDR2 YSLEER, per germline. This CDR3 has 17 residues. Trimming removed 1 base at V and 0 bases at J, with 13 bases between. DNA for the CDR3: TGCGCCAGCAGCCAAGGGGTGAGGGGGAGCTCCTACAATGAGCAGTTCTTC. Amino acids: CASSQGVRGSSYNEQFF.

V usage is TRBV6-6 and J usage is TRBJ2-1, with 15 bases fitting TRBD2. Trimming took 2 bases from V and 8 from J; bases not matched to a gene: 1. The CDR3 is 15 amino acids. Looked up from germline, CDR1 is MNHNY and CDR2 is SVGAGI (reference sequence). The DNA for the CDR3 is TGTGCCAGCAGTTACGGACTAGCGGGGGGGCATGAGCAGTTCTTC. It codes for CASSYGLAGGHEQFF.

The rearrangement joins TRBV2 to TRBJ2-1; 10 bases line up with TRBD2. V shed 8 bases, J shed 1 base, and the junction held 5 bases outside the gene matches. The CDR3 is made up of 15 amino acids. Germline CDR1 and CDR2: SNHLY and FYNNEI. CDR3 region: CASCLAGVSYNEQFF. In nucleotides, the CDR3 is TGTGCCAGCTGTCTAGCGGGAGTATCCTACAATGAGCAGTTCTTC.

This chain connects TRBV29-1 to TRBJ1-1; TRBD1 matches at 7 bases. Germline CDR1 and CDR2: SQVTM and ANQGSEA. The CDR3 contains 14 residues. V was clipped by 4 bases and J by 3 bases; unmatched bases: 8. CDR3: CSVVGDRADTEAFF. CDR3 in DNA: TGCAGCGTTGTAGGAGACAGGGCGGACACTGAAGCTTTCTTT.

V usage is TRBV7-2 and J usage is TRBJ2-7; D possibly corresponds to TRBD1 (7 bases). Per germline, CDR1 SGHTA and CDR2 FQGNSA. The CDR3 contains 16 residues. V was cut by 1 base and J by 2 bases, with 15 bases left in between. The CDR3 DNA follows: TGTGCCAGCAGCTTAGTTGGCTCAGGGGGGACCTACGAGCAGTACTTC. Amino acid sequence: CASSLVGSGGTYEQYF.

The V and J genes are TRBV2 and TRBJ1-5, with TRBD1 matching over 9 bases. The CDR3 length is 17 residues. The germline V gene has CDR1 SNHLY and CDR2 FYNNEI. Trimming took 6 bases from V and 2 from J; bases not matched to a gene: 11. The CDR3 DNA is TGTGCCAGCAGCCAATACGGGACAGGGAACGGCAATCAGCCCCAGCATTTT. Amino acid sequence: CASSQYGTGNGNQPQHF.

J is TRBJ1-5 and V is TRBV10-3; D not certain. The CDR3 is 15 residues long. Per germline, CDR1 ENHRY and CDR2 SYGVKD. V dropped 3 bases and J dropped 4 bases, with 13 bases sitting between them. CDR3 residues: CAISEGLGGNQPQHF. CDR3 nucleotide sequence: TGTGCCATCAGTGAAGGGTTGGGAGGGAATCAGCCCCAGCATTTT.

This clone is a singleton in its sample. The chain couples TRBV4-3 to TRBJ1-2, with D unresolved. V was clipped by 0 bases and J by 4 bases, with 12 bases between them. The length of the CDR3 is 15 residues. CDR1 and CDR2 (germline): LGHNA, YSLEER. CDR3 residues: CASSQDLVALYGYTF. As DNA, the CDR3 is TGCGCCAGCAGCCAAGACCTTGTGGCCCTCTATGGCTACACCTTC.

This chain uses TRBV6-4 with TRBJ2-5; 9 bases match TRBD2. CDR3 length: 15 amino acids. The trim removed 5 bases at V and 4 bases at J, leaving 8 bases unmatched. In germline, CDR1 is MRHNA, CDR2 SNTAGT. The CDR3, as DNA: TGTGCCAGCAGTTCGGGACTAGCTTTAGGAGAGACCCAGTACTTC. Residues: CASSSGLALGETQYF.

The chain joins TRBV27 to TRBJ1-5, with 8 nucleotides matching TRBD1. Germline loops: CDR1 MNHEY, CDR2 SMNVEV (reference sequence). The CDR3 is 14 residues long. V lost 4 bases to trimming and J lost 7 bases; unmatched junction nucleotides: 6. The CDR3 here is CASSSDRGGQPQHF. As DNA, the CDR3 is TGTGCCAGCAGTTCAGACAGGGGTGGGCAGCCCCAGCATTTT.

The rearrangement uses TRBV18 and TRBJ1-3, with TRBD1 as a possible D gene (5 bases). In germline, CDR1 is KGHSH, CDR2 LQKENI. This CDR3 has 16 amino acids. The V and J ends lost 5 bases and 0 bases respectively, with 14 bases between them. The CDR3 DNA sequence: TGTGCCAGCTCAACTCAAGGGGTCGGCTCTGGAAACACCATATATTTT. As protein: CASSTQGVGSGNTIYF. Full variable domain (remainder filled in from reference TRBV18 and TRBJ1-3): NAGVMQNPRHLVRRRGQEARLRCSPMKGHSHVYWYRQLPEEGLKFMVYLQKENIIDESGMPKERFSAEFPKEGPSILRIQQVVRGDSAAYFCASSTQGVGSGNTIYFGEGSWLTVV.

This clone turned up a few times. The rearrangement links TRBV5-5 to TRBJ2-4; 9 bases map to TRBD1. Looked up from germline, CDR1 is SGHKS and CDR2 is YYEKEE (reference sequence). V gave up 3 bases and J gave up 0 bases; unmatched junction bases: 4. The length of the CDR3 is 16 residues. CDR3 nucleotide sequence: TGTGCCAGCAGCTCGGGGACAGGGCTAGCCAAAAACATTCAGTACTTC. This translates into CASSSGTGLAKNIQYF.